This is a list of T cell receptor beta chains from one sample in a study of blood T cells in healthy people across ages. One entry per CDR3 protein, called by TCRdb with MiXCR from the 5' RACE reads. The sample contains some 370,000 distinct CDR3 sequences, over 45% of which appear only once. The specimen sequenced was blood. The receptors were sampled from a man in his fifties or sixties in good health. CDR3s include the opening cysteine and the closing phenylalanine or tryptophan. A D gene is named only where the DNA matches it firmly. Size tells how often a clone was seen (once, few, many) or the class of an expanded clone, and some rows leave it out.

TRBJ2-1 NA TRBV6-1 TRBD1 15 TGTGCCAGCAGGGGGGACAGGGGCTCCTACAATGAGCAGTTCTTC CASRGDRGSYNEQFF
TRBJ2-3 few TRBV7-2 TRBD2 14 TGTGCCAGCAGCTTCGGGGGGGGGGCACATACGCAGTATTTT CASSFGGGAHTQYF
TRBJ1-6 NA TRBV7-9 TRBD1 13 TGTGCCAGCAGCGGGACAGGGTATTCACCCCTCCACTTT CASSGTGYSPLHF
TRBJ2-1 many TRBV24-1 NA 16 TGTGCCACCAGTGATTCTCGGAGCCGAGGAGGCACAGAGCAGTTCTTC CATSDSRSRGGTEQFF
TRBJ1-2 NA TRBV7-9 TRBD1 13 TGTGCCAGCAGCTTAGTAACAGGGGCTGGCTACACCTTC CASSLVTGAGYTF
TRBJ1-1 NA TRBV29-1 NA 11 TGCAGCCTTACAGCGAACACTGAAGCTTTCTTT CSLTANTEAFF
TRBJ2-1 NA TRBV11-2 NA 14 TGTGCCAGCAGCTTAGGGGGCCCCTACAATGAGCAGTTCTTC CASSLGGPYNEQFF
TRBJ1-4 NA TRBV6-5 TRBD1 15 TGTGCCAGCAGTTACTCGACAGGGCAGAACGAAAAACTGTTTTTT CASSYSTGQNEKLFF
TRBJ2-3 few TRBV11-1 TRBD2 17 TGTGCCAGCAGCCGAACACTGACTAGCGGCCGCACAGATACGCAGTATTTT CASSRTLTSGRTDTQYF
TRBJ2-7 NA TRBV28 NA 14 TGTGCCAGCAGCCAAGGGACGTTCTTCTACGAGCAGTACTTC CASSQGTFFYEQYF
TRBJ2-7 NA TRBV20-1 TRBD2 14 TGCAGTGGTAAAAGACTAGCGGGGAACTACGAGCAGTACTTC CSGKRLAGNYEQYF
TRBJ2-7 few TRBV20-1 TRBD1 15 TGCAGTGCTCGGGACGGACAGGTCAACTCCTACGAGCAGTACTTC CSARDGQVNSYEQYF
TRBJ2-1 few TRBV4-2 TRBD2 16 TGTGCCAGCAGCCAAGGTGGGGACTACCCCTACAATGAGCAGTTCTTC CASSQGGDYPYNEQFF
TRBJ1-1 NA TRBV3-1 NA 15 TGTGCCAGCAGCCTCGGCGCCGCCGAAGTCACTGAAGCTTTCTTT CASSLGAAEVTEAFF
TRBJ2-7 NA TRBV20-1 TRBD2 15 TGCAGTGCAGTCTACGGGGAGGGGTCCCCTTACGAGCAGTACTTC CSAVYGEGSPYEQYF
TRBJ2-7 many TRBV25-1 NA 14 TGTGCCAGCAGGGCGGGCTCCAGCTCCTACGAGCAGTACTTC CASRAGSSSYEQYF
TRBJ2-1 NA TRBV29-1 TRBD1 14 TGCAGCGTTAGACAGGGTGCCACCTACAATGAGCAGTTCTTC CSVRQGATYNEQFF
TRBJ2-3 NA TRBV20-1 NA 15 TGCAGTGCTAGAGGACACGGAACCAGCACAGATACGCAGTATTTT CSARGHGTSTDTQYF
TRBJ1-2 NA TRBV28 NA 13 TGTGCCAGCACCACCCTTCCGAATTATGGCTACACCTTC CASTTLPNYGYTF
TRBJ2-1 NA TRBV12-3/TRBV12-4 NA 16 TGTGCCAGCAGCTCCCTTTGGTCAGGGGCGTACAATGAGCAGTTCTTC CASSSLWSGAYNEQFF
TRBJ2-5 many TRBV2 TRBD2 16 TGTGCCAGCAAGGGACTAGCTCTTCAAGCACAAGAGACCCAGTACTTC CASKGLALQAQETQYF
TRBJ2-3 NA TRBV7-2 NA 14 TGTGCCAGCAGCTTTAGCGCAGATAGAGATACGCAGTATTTT CASSFSADRDTQYF
TRBJ2-4 NA TRBV29-1 NA 14 TGCAGCGCTCGACAGGGACTAGCCAAAAACATTCAGTACTTC CSARQGLAKNIQYF
TRBJ2-5 NA TRBV29-1 TRBD2 13 TGCTGCGTTACCGGCGGGAGTGGAGAGACCCAGTACTTC CCVTGGSGETQYF
TRBJ1-4 once TRBV5-1 TRBD1 17 TGCGCCAGCAGCGTCGGGGGACAGGGGGCAACTAATGAAAAACTGTTTTTT CASSVGGQGATNEKLFF
TRBJ2-1 NA TRBV20-1 TRBD2 15 TGCAGTGCTAGAAGGGGCGGGGGGGCCTTCAATGAGCAGTTCTTC CSARRGGGAFNEQFF
TRBJ2-7 NA TRBV14 NA 12 TGTGCCAGCAGCCAAGACAAGTTCCCTGAGTACTTC CASSQDKFPEYF
TRBJ2-5 NA TRBV6-2/TRBV6-3 NA 16 TGTGCCAGCAGTTTACTAGCCGAAGGAGATAGTAAGACCCAGTACTTC CASSLLAEGDSKTQYF
TRBJ2-7 few TRBV9 TRBD2 19 TGTGCCAGCAGCGTAGGGCTAGCGGGGGGGCATGTCCCCTACAATGAGCAGTACTTC CASSVGLAGGHVPYNEQYF
TRBJ2-7 NA TRBV12-3/TRBV12-4 NA 13 TGTGCCAGCAGCTCACATCGCGACAATGAGCAGTACTTC CASSSHRDNEQYF
TRBJ2-3 NA TRBV7-2 TRBD2 15 TGTGCCGGCAGTCGTAGATTAGCGGGAGGGGGGACGCAGTATTTT CAGSRRLAGGGTQYF
TRBJ2-1 few TRBV11-2 TRBD2 15 TGTGCCAGCAGCTTAGGGGCTAGCGGTCACAATGAGCAGTTCTTC CASSLGASGHNEQFF
TRBJ2-5 NA TRBV7-3 NA 15 TGTGCCAGCAGCTTAACTGCGGGACGGCTTGAGACCCAGTACTTC CASSLTAGRLETQYF
TRBJ2-3 many TRBV29-1 TRBD1 12 TGCAGCGCCGGGACAGGACCAAATACGCAGTATTTT CSAGTGPNTQYF
TRBJ2-3 NA TRBV7-2 NA 16 TGTGCCAGCAGCTTAGGCCGTGGGGGCGTCACAGATACGCAGTATTTT CASSLGRGGVTDTQYF
TRBJ1-1 NA TRBV20-1 NA 15 TGCAGTGCTAGAGGTCACCGGGCTGACCCGCGTGAAGCTTTCTTT CSARGHRADPREAFF
TRBJ2-5 NA TRBV5-1 NA 15 TGCGCCAGCAGCCAAGGGGCCACAACTCAAGAGACCCAGTACTTC CASSQGATTQETQYF